These 4 T cell receptor beta chains were all obtained from the same sample, sequenced in a study of T cells expressing NK-cell markers (dated by TCRdb to 2020 to 2022). Library creation used 5' RACE. The run used an Illumina HiSeq 2000. The reads were reprocessed in TCRdb, with one entry per CDR3 protein sequence and no accompanying DNA. The sample's table lists a count of fewer than 550,000 distinct CDR3 sequences. The ten top clones hold more than 1.4% of the sample. The sample was blood T cells: a sorted CD56 or NKG2C T cell subset, CD4+ or CD8+ T cells, or bulk PBMC T cells (not recorded which). These receptors were taken from a woman between 50 and 59 years old in good health. Donor details come from another sample of the same person, matched by shared clones.

The chain carries TRBV7-8 and TRBJ2-6. Per the germline V gene, CDR1 is SGHVS and CDR2 is FQNEAQ. The CDR3 covers 17 residues. CDR3 region: CASSIQRLLSGANVLTF.

The chain recombines TRBV12-3 or TRBV12-4 with TRBJ1-2; with no DNA, the TCRdb D assignment of TRBD1 cannot be verified. The CDR3 is 14 amino acids. The CDR3 protein is CASSSSGGNYGYTF.

The rearrangement joins TRBV14 to TRBJ2-5. Germline V lookup: CDR1 SGHDN, CDR2 FVKESK. This CDR3 region has 15 residues. CDR3 loop: CASSQDLGSWETQYF.

CDR3 amino acids: CSVDGQGVTETQYF. V is TRBV29-1 and J is TRBJ2-5; no DNA is available, so the TRBD1 call from TCRdb remains unchecked. The CDR3 length is 14 residues. Germline V CDR1 and CDR2: SQVTM, ANQGSEA.